The 28 T cell receptor beta chains reported below all come from one sample, sequenced in a study of blood T cells in healthy people across ages. The authors ran a second PCR of 7 to 11 cycles using a sample-barcoded 5' primer and a J-beta primer mix. MiXCR was run by TCRdb on the 5' RACE reads, yielding one entry per CDR3 protein. The data show approximately 790,000 distinct CDR3 sequences, 62% seen once. The sample comprised blood. These receptors were obtained from a young man in good health.

V and J are TRBV7-9 and TRBJ1-6, with 7 bases matching TRBD1. The V gene end was trimmed by 6 bases and the J gene end by 8 bases; junction bases not matched to a gene: 7. The CDR3 runs 14 residues. Germline-derived CDR1 and CDR2 are SEHNR and FQNEAQ (reference sequence). The CDR3 nucleotides are TGTGCCAGCAGATCCGACAGGGTGGATTCACCCCTCCACTTT. This sequence encodes CASRSDRVDSPLHF.

This clonotype was detected only a few times. The chain joins TRBV29-1 to TRBJ2-5; 8 positions agree with TRBD1. The CDR3 runs to 16 residues. The trim removed 7 bases at V and 2 bases at J, leaving 15 bases unmatched. Germline-derived CDR1 and CDR2 are SQVTM and ANQGSEA. The CDR3 loop is CSAGQGPPPPQETQYF. The CDR3 region has the DNA TGCAGCGCTGGACAGGGACCCCCCCCTCCTCAAGAGACCCAGTACTTC.

The chain recombines TRBV9 with TRBJ2-7; maybe TRBD1 (5 bases). The CDR3 totals 13 residues. Trimming took off 3 bases at V and 7 bases at J, with 14 bases between the two ends. CDR1 SGDLS and CDR2 YYNGEE come from the germline V gene. CDR3 loop: CASSDEAGFEQYF. The CDR3 DNA is TGTGCCAGCAGCGACGAAGCAGGGTTTGAGCAGTACTTC.

The J gene is TRBJ2-1, the V gene TRBV7-8; 10 bases fit TRBD1. Germline CDR1 and CDR2: SGHVS and FQNEAQ. The CDR3 extends over 16 amino acids. With 10 bases clipped from V and 5 bases from J, the junction kept 14 bases outside the gene matches. DNA of the CDR3: TGTGCCATCTTCTACGACGGGACAGGGGCAAACAATGAGCAGTTCTTC. Translation gives CAIFYDGTGANNEQFF.

The CDR3 DNA is TGTGCCAGCAGTGAAAGTAGGGGTAACAATCAGCCCCAGCATTTT. It is translated as CASSESRGNNQPQHF. V gene TRBV2 combines with J gene TRBJ1-5; D is perhaps TRBD1 (5 bases). Trimming removed 2 bases at V and 3 bases at J, with 11 bases between. Germline values: CDR1 SNHLY, CDR2 FYNNEI. This CDR3 is 15 amino acids long.

This sequence joins TRBV27 and TRBJ2-7, with D possibly called TRBD1 or TRBD2 (6 bases each). Trimming took off 6 bases at V and 6 bases at J, with 15 bases between the two ends. Germline CDR1 reads MNHEY; CDR2 reads SMNVEV (reference sequence). There are 13 residues in the CDR3. CDR3 amino acids: CASSYNGGREQYF. CDR3 bases: TGTGCCAGCAGCTATAATGGGGGGCGCGAGCAGTACTTC.

This chain connects TRBV4-3 to TRBJ2-2; 9 bases fit TRBD2. V lost 5 bases and J lost 4; bases outside the gene matches: 5. The CDR3 consists of 15 residues. CDR1 and CDR2 from the germline V gene are LGHNA and YSLEER. CDR3 sequence: CASSVERGATGELFF. The DNA of the CDR3 is TGCGCCAGCAGCGTCGAGCGGGGGGCCACCGGGGAGCTGTTTTTT.

The genes are TRBV29-1 and TRBJ2-3; no reliable D call. Germline V gene lookup returns CDR1 SQVTM and CDR2 ANQGSEA. CDR3 size: 13 residues. V was trimmed by 4 bases and J by 5 bases, leaving 13 bases between them. The CDR3 nucleotides read TGCAGCGTTGCCCCTGGCCTGGTAGATACGCAGTATTTT. Encoded protein: CSVAPGLVDTQYF.

The chain carries TRBV5-1 and TRBJ2-3; TRBD1 matches at 7 bases. After removal of 4 bases from V and 0 bases from J, the junction contained 8 bases not matched to a gene. This CDR3 spans 16 amino acids. CDR1 and CDR2 (germline): SGHRS, YFSETQ. CDR3 sequence (DNA): TGCGCCAGCAGCGACAGGACAGGTTCTAGCACAGATACGCAGTATTTT. Translating it yields CASSDRTGSSTDTQYF.

The genes are TRBV20-1 and TRBJ2-1; D is unresolved. Germline-derived CDR1 and CDR2 are DFQATT and SNEGSKA (reference sequence). Trimming pared 6 bases from V and 6 bases from J, leaving 18 bases between. The CDR3 is made up of 14 amino acids. The CDR3 reads CSASWSRSSNEQFF. The CDR3 DNA reads as TGCAGTGCCTCGTGGTCCAGGAGTAGCAATGAGCAGTTCTTC.

V and J are TRBV7-3 and TRBJ2-5; tentatively, D is TRBD2 (7 bases). The germline V gene has CDR1 SGHTA and CDR2 FQGTGA. V was trimmed by 5 bases and J by 7 bases, leaving 17 bases between them. This CDR3 contains 14 residues. The CDR3 here is CASSPLGGAGTQYF. The CDR3 coding sequence is TGTGCCAGCAGCCCCCTGGGGGGGGCCGGGACCCAGTACTTC.

This sequence joins TRBV2 and TRBJ2-3, with 7 bases identical to TRBD2. V was clipped by 3 bases and J by 5 bases; unmatched bases: 20. The CDR3 is made up of 19 amino acids. Germline loops: CDR1 SNHLY, CDR2 FYNNEI. CDR3 bases: TGTGCCAGCAGTGAGACCCCCGTCGGGACTACGTCGCCGCTAGATACGCAGTATTTT. This gives the protein CASSETPVGTTSPLDTQYF.

The chain joins TRBV13 to TRBJ2-5, with D possibly being TRBD2 (5 bases). This CDR3 region has 14 residues. Germline CDR1 is PRHDT and CDR2 is FYEKMQ (reference sequence). The V end was cut by 3 bases, the J end by 5 bases, with 13 bases between. The CDR3 reads CASSLPGEMETQYF. The DNA of the CDR3 is TGTGCCAGCAGCTTGCCCGGGGAGATGGAGACCCAGTACTTC.

The J gene is TRBJ2-5, the V gene TRBV7-2; no definite D call. The CDR3 has 13 residues. Trimming pared 3 bases from V and 0 bases from J, leaving 5 bases between. From germline, CDR1 is SGHTA and CDR2 FQGNSA. In nucleotides, the CDR3 is TGTGCCAGCAGCTTCCGGGACCAAGAGACCCAGTACTTC. The encoded protein is CASSFRDQETQYF.

This clonotype was counted a few times. The V call is TRBV10-3, the J call TRBJ2-7; D gene ambiguous. There are 11 residues in the CDR3. V was trimmed by 2 bases and J by 7 bases, leaving 6 bases between them. Germline V CDR1 and CDR2: ENHRY, SYGVKD. The CDR3 nucleotides read TGTGCCATCAGTGAGATCGGGGAGCAGTACTTC. It translates to CAISEIGEQYF.

The V gene is TRBV20-1, the J gene TRBJ1-2; D is unresolved. The length of the CDR3 is 14 residues. Germline assignment: CDR1 DFQATT and CDR2 SNEGSKA (reference sequence). The V end was cut by 6 bases, the J end by 8 bases, with 22 bases between. The CDR3 DNA reads as TGCAGTGCCTACCAGCCGGACGGCCGTCGGGGCTACACCTTC. It encodes CSAYQPDGRRGYTF.

The rearrangement uses TRBV7-2 and TRBJ2-5; the D gene could be TRBD1 or TRBD2 (5 bases each). With the DNA end fitting TRBJ2-7 better, the J assignment may be wrong. This CDR3 is 15 amino acids long. Germline V lookup: CDR1 SGHTA, CDR2 FQGNSA. The CDR3 DNA follows: TGTGCCAGCAGCTTAGTGGGGGACCGAACCTACGAGCAGTACTTC. Translated, it gives CASSLVGDRTYEQYF.

This rearrangement joins TRBV6-2 or TRBV6-3 to TRBJ1-1; TRBD1 matches at 8 bases. The V gene's germline CDR1 is MNHEY and CDR2 SVGEGT. After removal of 5 bases from V and 3 bases from J, the junction contained 8 bases not matched to a gene. The CDR3 spans 15 residues. CDR3 sequence (DNA): TGTGCCAGCAGTCCCCCGGACAGGGAATACACTGAAGCTTTCTTT. Its translation is CASSPPDREYTEAFF.

This clonotype was seen only a few times. The chain is built from TRBV15 and TRBJ1-5; 7 bases agree with TRBD1. The CDR3 runs 16 residues. After removal of 6 bases from V and 0 bases from J, the junction contained 8 bases not matched to a gene. Germline CDR1 is LNHNV and CDR2 is YYDKDF (reference sequence). CDR3: CATRALDRISNQPQHF. The CDR3 coding sequence is TGTGCCACCAGGGCGTTGGACAGGATTAGCAATCAGCCCCAGCATTTT.

The V call is TRBV4-3, the J call TRBJ1-6; 7 bases are shared with TRBD1. Germline loops: CDR1 LGHNA, CDR2 YSLEER. This CDR3 region has 17 residues. With V trimmed by 4 bases and J by 4 bases, 10 bases remained unmatched. CDR3 protein: CASSRKTGQAYNSPLHF. CDR3 DNA sequence: TGCGCCAGCAGCCGCAAGACCGGACAGGCTTATAATTCACCCCTCCACTTT.

For this clonotype: An end of the junction does not agree with germline; a read error may underlie this. The V and J genes are TRBV7-9 and TRBJ1-5; D uncertain. Looked up from germline, CDR1 is SEHNR and CDR2 is FQNEAQ (reference sequence). The CDR3 length is 16 residues. DNA of the CDR3: TGTGTCAGCAGCTTAGCGATGGCAGAAAGCAATCAGCCCCAGCATTTT. This sequence encodes CVSSLAMAESNQPQHF.

This rearrangement joins TRBV7-2 to TRBJ2-1, with 9 bases that match TRBD2. V shed 0 bases, J shed 10 bases, and the junction held 7 bases outside the gene matches. The germline CDR1 and CDR2 sequences are SGHTA and FQGNSA. CDR3 length: 15 amino acids. Here the CDR3 reads CASSLASRRGGEQFF. The CDR3 DNA reads TGTGCCAGCAGCTTAGCAAGCAGGCGGGGGGGGGAGCAGTTCTTC.

The chain links TRBV2 to TRBJ1-2, with D tentatively TRBD1 (6 bases). Trimming left V 10 bases short and J 3 bases short, with 15 bases between. The CDR3 runs 13 residues. Per the germline V gene, CDR1 is SNHLY and CDR2 is FYNNEI. The CDR3 loop is CATTDREHYGYTF. In DNA, the CDR3 is TGTGCCACCACGGACAGAGAGCACTATGGCTACACCTTC.

The chain is built from TRBV7-2 and TRBJ2-7; TRBD2 matches at 7 bases. The CDR3 has 15 amino acids. Trimming at V came to 5 bases and at J to 2 bases, leaving 9 bases not matched to a gene. The germline V gene encodes CDR1 SGHTA and CDR2 FQGNSA. CDR3 in amino acids: CASSVWASGTYEQYF. The CDR3 DNA reads TGTGCCAGCAGCGTATGGGCTAGCGGAACCTACGAGCAGTACTTC.

This clonotype was detected many times. V is TRBV7-2 and J is TRBJ1-4; D is possibly TRBD1 (5 bases). The CDR3 spans 14 residues. Trimming cost V 5 bases and J 3 bases, with 10 bases left between them. CDR1 and CDR2 from the germline V gene are SGHTA and FQGNSA. The CDR3 DNA follows: TGTGCCAGCAGCAACGGAGGGGCTAATGAAAAACTGTTTTTT. Protein product: CASSNGGANEKLFF.

This clonotype was observed once. The chain joins TRBV7-9 to TRBJ2-5, with TRBD1 matching over 10 bases. The J segment lost 4 bases and the V segment lost 5 bases, leaving 7 bases of the junction unmatched. Germline V CDR1 and CDR2: SEHNR, FQNEAQ (reference sequence). The CDR3 is 15 amino acids. CDR3 sequence reads: CASSPGQGVIETQYF. The CDR3 DNA reads TGTGCCAGCAGCCCCGGACAGGGGGTAATAGAGACCCAGTACTTC.

This chain connects TRBV4-2 to TRBJ2-7; a weak D match, TRBD2 (6 bases). The V gene's germline CDR1 is LGHNA and CDR2 YNFKEQ. The CDR3 is made up of 13 amino acids. V was trimmed by 1 base and J by 2 bases, leaving 6 bases between them. CDR3 protein: CASSQGEAYEQYF. The CDR3 DNA is TGTGCCAGCAGCCAAGGGGAGGCCTACGAGCAGTACTTC.

V is TRBV20-1 and J is TRBJ2-5; 15 nucleotides agree with TRBD2. The V segment lost 4 bases and the J segment 5 bases; nucleotides outside the gene matches: 5. The length of the CDR3 is 15 residues. In germline, CDR1 is DFQATT, CDR2 SNEGSKA (reference sequence). CDR3 nucleotide sequence: TGCAGTGCTATAAAAGGACTAGCGGGGGGGGAGACCCAGTACTTC. It specifies CSAIKGLAGGETQYF.